Sequencing of this T cell receptor beta chain was carried out in a study of T cells in Graves' hyperthyroidism and ophthalmopathy (dated by TCRdb to the late 2010s). Background on the whole study: Peripheral blood was sampled at the time of initial diagnosis, prior to any treatment. Prospective prediction of ophthalmopathy was tested in an independent validation cohort of approximately 19 hyperthyroidism patients and 15 to 17 patients who later progressed to ophthalmopathy. The paper describes TCR Vbeta CDR3 sequencing of 135 peripheral blood samples, made up of under 50 ophthalmopathy patients, around 78 hyperthyroidism patients and 17 progressor patients. Once sampling was done, hyperthyroidism patients were given methimazole at a starting dose of 30 mg daily, whereas ophthalmopathy patients were given high-dose intravenous methylprednisolone. The study also compared thyroid tissue and blood T-cell repertoires from five or six Graves' hyperthyroidism patients. The 100 or so discovery patients were randomly divided into training and test sets at a 7:3 ratio. To identify TCR V-J signatures that set the groups apart, the researchers used a discovery cohort of 90 to 100 patients, made up of around 42 with Graves' ophthalmopathy and 55 to 65 with stable Graves' hyperthyroidism. Here is what the overall study found, with its caveats: A model built on a 13 V-J signature distinguished ophthalmopathy from stable hyperthyroidism, reaching around 87% sensitivity and 81% to 83% specificity in cross-validation and 80%/75% in testing. No statistical method was used to fix the sample size in advance, and group allocation was not hidden from the investigators. In validation, progression to ophthalmopathy was predicted by the model with 55% to 71% sensitivity and 72.22% specificity, a median of approximately 7.1 months before onset. Most expanded thyroid clonotypes (frequency above 0.001) were also detected in blood, suggesting blood repertoires may reflect thyroid immune responses.

This clonotype was seen only once. Its antigen has not been determined. No base quality information exists; no much larger clone differs at one position. A lone read offers only weak evidence. The TCR beta CDR3 regions were amplified from RNA transcripts. The first round of RT-PCR for the TCR CDR3 was performed with the HTBI primer set and the Qiagen OneStep RT-PCR kit. Libraries were constructed in a second round of multiplex PCR, after which size selection and purification were performed. Libraries were sequenced paired-end with 100 bp reads on an Illumina HiSeq2000. Turning to the authors' computational methods: SOAPnuke was used to process the raw data, throwing out any read that contained adapters or uncalled bases, had a mean Phred below 15, or lacked an exact constant-primer or identifier match. High-quality paired reads were merged using COPE v1.2.5, and each unique nucleotide sequence was defined as a clonotype. MiTCR v1.1 was used to align the clonotypes against IMGT TRBV, TRBD and TRBJ reference segments. Only V-J combinations with frequency above 0.0001, covering 98% to 99.2% of repertoires, were analysed. A TCS score was defined as the ratio between F50 (clonal expansion) and ExV (chaos), using BLOSUM62-based TCRdist between CDR3 peptides within each V-J. Welch's t-statistics and random forest reduced 500 to 650 V-J features to 13, which were used in a naive Bayes classifier (R e1071). TCRdb reprocessed the public reads (quality trimming at Q25 with fastp, clone calling with MiXCR) and kept in-frame beta chains. Every CDR3 protein is listed once, alongside the most common genes and DNA of its rows. None of the V and J calls come from the authors' own analysis; TCRdb made them. The sample table holds 300,000 or so distinct CDR3 sequences, of which around 23% were seen once. The top ten clonotypes cover roughly 52% of the sample.

Stable Graves' hyperthyroidism was defined as the absence of progression to ophthalmopathy over 18 months of follow-up. The hyperthyroidism patients were between 18 and 65 years old and newly diagnosed, with a disease duration of less than 2 months. Any patient with an uncontrolled infection, another autoimmune disease, pregnancy or lactation was excluded. Diagnoses relied on clinical symptoms, serum thyroxine and TRAb, thyroid ultrasound and orbital computed tomography. Ficoll-Paque density gradient centrifugation was used to isolate PBMCs from approximately 10 ml of fresh peripheral blood. Trizol reagent was used to extract total RNA, and RNA quality was then checked on an Agilent 2100 Bioanalyzer. The CDR3 runs 17 amino acids, cysteine and phenylalanine included. Kept here is only the CDR3 DNA, which spans 51 bases and is read in frame from base 1. In the germline V gene, CDR1 corresponds to SGHTA and CDR2 to FQGTGA. V ends up 3 bases short and J 0 bases short, with an unmatched junction base count of 10.

The receptor was derived from a woman between 50 and 59 years old with Graves' hyperthyroidism. Sequenced sample: blood. The sequence is built from TRBV7-3 and TRBJ1-1, with 7 middle bases fitting TRBD1. The CDR3 protein is CASSFRGEGLVNTEAFF. The nucleotide sequence is given as TGTGCCAGCAGCTTCAGGGGGGAGGGCCTGGTGAACACTGAAGCTTTCTTT.